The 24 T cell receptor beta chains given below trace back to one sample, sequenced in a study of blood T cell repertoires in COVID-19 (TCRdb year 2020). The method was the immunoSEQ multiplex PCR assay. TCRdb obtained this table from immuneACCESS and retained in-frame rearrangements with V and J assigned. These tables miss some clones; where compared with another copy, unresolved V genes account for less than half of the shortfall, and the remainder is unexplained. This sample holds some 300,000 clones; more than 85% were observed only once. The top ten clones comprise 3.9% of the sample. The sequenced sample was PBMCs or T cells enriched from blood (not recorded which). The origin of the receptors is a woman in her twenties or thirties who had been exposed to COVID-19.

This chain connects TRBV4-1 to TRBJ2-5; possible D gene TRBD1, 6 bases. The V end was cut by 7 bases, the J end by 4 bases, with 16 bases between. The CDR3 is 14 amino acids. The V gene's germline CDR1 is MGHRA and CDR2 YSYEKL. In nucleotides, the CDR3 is TGCGCCAGCACCCCCCCGGACAGTAGAGAGACCCAGTACTTC. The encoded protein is CASTPPDSRETQYF.

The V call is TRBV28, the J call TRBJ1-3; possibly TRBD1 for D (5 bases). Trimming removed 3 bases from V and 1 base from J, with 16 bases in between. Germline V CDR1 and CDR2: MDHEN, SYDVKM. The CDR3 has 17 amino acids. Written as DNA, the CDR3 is TGTGCCAGCAGTTTTTTTCGCGCGGGGGTGTCTGGAAACACCATATATTTT. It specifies CASSFFRAGVSGNTIYF. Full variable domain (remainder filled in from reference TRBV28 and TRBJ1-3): DVKVTQSSRYLVKRTGEKVFLECVQDMDHENMFWYRQDPGLGLRLIYFSYDVKMKEKGDIPEGYSVSREKKERFSLILESASTNQTSMYLCASSFFRAGVSGNTIYFGEGSWLTVV.

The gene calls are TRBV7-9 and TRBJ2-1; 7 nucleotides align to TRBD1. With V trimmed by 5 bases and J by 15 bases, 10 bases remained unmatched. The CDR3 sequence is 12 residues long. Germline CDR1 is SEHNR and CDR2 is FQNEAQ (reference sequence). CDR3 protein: CASSRMDRSPFF. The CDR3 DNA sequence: TGTGCCAGCAGCCGAATGGACAGGAGTCCGTTCTTC. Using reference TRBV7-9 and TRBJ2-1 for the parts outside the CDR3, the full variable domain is DTGVSQNPRHKITKRGQNVTFRCDPISEHNRLYWYRQTLGQGPEFLTYFQNEAQLEKSRLLSDRFSAERPKGSFSTLEIQRTEQGDSAMYLCASSRMDRSPFFGPGTRLTVL.

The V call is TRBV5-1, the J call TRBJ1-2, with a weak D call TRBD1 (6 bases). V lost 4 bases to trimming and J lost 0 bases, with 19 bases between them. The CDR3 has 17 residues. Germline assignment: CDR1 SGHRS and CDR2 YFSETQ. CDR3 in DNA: TGCGCCAGCAGCGAGGGACACGACTCAGGGACTAACTATGGCTACACCTTC. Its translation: CASSEGHDSGTNYGYTF.

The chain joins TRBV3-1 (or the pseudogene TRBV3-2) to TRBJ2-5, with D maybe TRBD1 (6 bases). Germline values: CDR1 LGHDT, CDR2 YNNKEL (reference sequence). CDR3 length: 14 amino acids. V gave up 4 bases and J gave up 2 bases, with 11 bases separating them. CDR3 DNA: TGTGCCAGCAGCCCATACAGGGATCAAGAGACCCAGTACTTC. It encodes CASSPYRDQETQYF.

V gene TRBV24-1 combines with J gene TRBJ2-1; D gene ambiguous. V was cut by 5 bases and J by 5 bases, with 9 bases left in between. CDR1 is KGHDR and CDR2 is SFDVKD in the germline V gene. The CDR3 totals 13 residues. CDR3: CATSVSKDNEQFF. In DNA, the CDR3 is TGTGCCACCAGTGTTAGTAAAGACAATGAGCAGTTCTTC.

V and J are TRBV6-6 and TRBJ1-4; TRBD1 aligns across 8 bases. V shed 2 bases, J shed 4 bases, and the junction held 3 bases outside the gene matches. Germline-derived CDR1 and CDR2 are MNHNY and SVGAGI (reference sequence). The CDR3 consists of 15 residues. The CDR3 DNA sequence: TGTGCCAGCAGTTACCGGGACAGGCGTAATGAAAAACTGTTTTTT. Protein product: CASSYRDRRNEKLFF.

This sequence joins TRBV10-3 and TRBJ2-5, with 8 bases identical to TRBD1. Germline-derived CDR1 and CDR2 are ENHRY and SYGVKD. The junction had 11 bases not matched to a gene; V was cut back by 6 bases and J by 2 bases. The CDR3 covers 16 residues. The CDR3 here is CAIRANPGTGQETQYF. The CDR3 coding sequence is TGTGCCATCAGAGCGAACCCCGGGACAGGACAAGAGACCCAGTACTTC.

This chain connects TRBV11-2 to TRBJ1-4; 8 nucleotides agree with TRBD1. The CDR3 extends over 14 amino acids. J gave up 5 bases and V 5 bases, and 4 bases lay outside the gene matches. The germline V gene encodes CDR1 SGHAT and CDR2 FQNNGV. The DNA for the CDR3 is TGTGCCAGCAGCAGCAGGGGGCTCAATGAAAAACTGTTTTTT. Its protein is CASSSRGLNEKLFF.

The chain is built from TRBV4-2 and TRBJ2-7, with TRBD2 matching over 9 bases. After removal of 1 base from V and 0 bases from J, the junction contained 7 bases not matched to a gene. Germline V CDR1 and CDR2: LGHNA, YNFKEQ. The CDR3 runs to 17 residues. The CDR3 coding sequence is TGTGCCAGCAGCCAAGGGGCGGGGGGGCCCCTCTCCTACGAGCAGTACTTC. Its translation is CASSQGAGGPLSYEQYF.

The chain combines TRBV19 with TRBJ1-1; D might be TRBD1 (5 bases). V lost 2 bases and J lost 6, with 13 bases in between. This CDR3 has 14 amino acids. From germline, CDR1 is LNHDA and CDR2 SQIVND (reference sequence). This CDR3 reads CASSILYPGAEAFF. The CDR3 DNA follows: TGTGCCAGTAGTATACTGTACCCGGGGGCTGAAGCTTTCTTT.

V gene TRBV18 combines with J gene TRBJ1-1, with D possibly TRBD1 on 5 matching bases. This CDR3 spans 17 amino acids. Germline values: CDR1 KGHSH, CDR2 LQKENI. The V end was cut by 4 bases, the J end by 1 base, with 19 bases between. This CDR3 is CASSLLTGKSGNTEAFF. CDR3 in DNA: TGTGCCAGCTCACTCCTAACAGGAAAGTCGGGGAACACTGAAGCTTTCTTT.

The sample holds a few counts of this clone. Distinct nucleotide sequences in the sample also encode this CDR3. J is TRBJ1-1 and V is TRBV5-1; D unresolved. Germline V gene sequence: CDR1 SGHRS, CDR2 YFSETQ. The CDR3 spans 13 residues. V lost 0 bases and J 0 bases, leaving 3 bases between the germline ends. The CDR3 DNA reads TGCGCCAGCAGCTTGGTAGTGAACACTGAAGCTTTCTTT. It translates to CASSLVVNTEAFF. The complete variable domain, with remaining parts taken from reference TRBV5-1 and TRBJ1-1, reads KAGVTQTPRYLIKTRGQQVTLSCSPISGHRSVSWYQQTPGQGLQFLFEYFSETQRNKGNFPGRFSGRQFSNSRSEMNVSTLELGDSALYLCASSLVVNTEAFFGQGTRLTVV.

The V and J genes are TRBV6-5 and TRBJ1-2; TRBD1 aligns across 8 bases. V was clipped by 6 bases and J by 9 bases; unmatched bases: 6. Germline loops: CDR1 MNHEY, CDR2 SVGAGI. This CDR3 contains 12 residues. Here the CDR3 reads CASSIGQGRYTF. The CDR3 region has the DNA TGTGCCAGCAGCATCGGACAGGGACGCTACACCTTC.

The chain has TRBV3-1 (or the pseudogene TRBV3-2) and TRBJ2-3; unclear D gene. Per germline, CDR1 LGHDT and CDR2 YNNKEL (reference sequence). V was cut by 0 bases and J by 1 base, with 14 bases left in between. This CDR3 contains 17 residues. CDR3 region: CASSQDGPARRTDTQYF. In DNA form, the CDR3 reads TGTGCCAGCAGCCAAGATGGGCCAGCCCGGCGCACAGATACGCAGTATTTT.

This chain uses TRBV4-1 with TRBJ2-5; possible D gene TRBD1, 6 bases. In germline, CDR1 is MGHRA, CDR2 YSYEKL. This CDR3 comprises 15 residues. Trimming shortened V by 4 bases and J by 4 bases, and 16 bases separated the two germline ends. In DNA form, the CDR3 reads TGCGCCAGCAGCCGCGTCTCGCAGGGGAGAGAGACCCAGTACTTC. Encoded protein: CASSRVSQGRETQYF.

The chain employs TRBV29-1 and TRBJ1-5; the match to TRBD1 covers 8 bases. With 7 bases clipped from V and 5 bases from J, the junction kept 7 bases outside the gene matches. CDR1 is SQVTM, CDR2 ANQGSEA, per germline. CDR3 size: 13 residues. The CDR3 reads CSALTGAHQPQHF. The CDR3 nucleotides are TGCAGCGCCCTGACAGGGGCCCATCAGCCCCAGCATTTT.

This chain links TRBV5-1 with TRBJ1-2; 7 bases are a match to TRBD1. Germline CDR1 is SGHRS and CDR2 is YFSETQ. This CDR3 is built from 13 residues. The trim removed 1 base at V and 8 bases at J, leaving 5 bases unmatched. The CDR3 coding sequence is TGCGCCAGCAGCTTGCAGGGGGAACAGGGCTACACCTTC. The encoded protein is CASSLQGEQGYTF. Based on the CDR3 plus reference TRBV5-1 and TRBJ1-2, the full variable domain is KAGVTQTPRYLIKTRGQQVTLSCSPISGHRSVSWYQQTPGQGLQFLFEYFSETQRNKGNFPGRFSGRQFSNSRSEMNVSTLELGDSALYLCASSLQGEQGYTFGSGTRLTVV.

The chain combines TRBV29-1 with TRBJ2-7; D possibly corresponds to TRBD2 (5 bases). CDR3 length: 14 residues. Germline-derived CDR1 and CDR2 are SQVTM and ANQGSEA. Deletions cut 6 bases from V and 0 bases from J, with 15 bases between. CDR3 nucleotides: TGCAGCGTACGCCTTTCGGGGAGCTCCTACGAGCAGTACTTC. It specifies CSVRLSGSSYEQYF.

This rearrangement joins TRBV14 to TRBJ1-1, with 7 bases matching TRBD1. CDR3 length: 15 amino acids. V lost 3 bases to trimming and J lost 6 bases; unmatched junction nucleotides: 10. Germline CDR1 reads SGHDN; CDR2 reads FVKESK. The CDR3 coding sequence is TGTGCCAGCAGCCAGTTTTTGACAGGGCAGGCTGAAGCTTTCTTT. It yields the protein CASSQFLTGQAEAFF.

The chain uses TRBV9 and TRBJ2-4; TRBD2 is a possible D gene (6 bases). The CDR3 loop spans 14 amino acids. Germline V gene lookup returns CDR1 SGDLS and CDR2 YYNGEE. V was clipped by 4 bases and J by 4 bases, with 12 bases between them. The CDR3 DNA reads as TGTGCCAGCAGCCCGGGGACTTTGAAAAACATTCAGTACTTC. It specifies CASSPGTLKNIQYF.

CDR3 in amino acids: CASTYSTDTQYF. The CDR3 DNA is TGTGCCAGCACCTACAGCACAGATACGCAGTATTTT. This sequence joins TRBV2 and TRBJ2-3; D gene ambiguous. Germline values: CDR1 SNHLY, CDR2 FYNNEI. This CDR3 is built from 12 residues. Trimming took off 7 bases at V and 0 bases at J, with 5 bases between the two ends.

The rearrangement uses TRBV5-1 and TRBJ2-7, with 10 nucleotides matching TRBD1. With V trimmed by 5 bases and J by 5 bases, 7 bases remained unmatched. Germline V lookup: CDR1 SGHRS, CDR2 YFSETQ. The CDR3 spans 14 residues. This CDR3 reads CASSQRDRGHEQYF. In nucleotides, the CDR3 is TGCGCCAGCAGTCAACGGGACAGGGGCCACGAGCAGTACTTC.

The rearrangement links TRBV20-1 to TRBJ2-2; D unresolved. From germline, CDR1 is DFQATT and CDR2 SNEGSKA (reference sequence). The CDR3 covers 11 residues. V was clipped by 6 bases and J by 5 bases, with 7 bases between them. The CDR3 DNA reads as TGCAGTGCGGCGAGGACCGGGGAGCTGTTTTTT. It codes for CSAARTGELFF.